These 14 T cell receptor beta chains share one sample of origin, sequenced in a study of cytomegalovirus exposure and HLA in healthy donors. The PCR made use of 60 Vbeta and 13 Jbeta primers. Using immunoSEQ multiplex PCR, the repertoire was profiled, and TCRdb retains in-frame clones only, with some absent. This sample carries 80,000 to 90,000 clones, 65% to 80% of them seen once, and the ten largest clones take around 3%. The sequenced sample consisted of PBMCs. Receptors originate from a man aged 25 to 45 in good health and CMV-seronegative.

The J gene is TRBJ2-2, the V gene TRBV10-3; TRBD2 is a possible D gene (6 bases). V lost 4 bases and J lost 6, with 15 bases in between. The germline V gene encodes CDR1 ENHRY and CDR2 SYGVKD. This CDR3 contains 15 residues. In nucleotides, the CDR3 is TGTGCCATCAGTGGGAGCGGAGGAGGGGCCGGGGAGCTGTTTTTT. Its translation: CAISGSGGGAGELFF.

The chain is built from TRBV5-1 and TRBJ1-1; D may be TRBD1 (5 bases). The CDR3 contains 15 residues. CDR1 and CDR2 (germline): SGHRS, YFSETQ. V was shortened by 4 bases and J by 1 base, with 14 bases between the two germline ends. The chain's CDR3 is CASSPVGQGNTEAFF. CDR3 bases: TGCGCCAGCAGCCCGGTAGGGCAGGGGAACACTGAAGCTTTCTTT.

Remarks on this clone: This sample includes further DNA sequences coding for the same CDR3. The chain's CDR3 is CASSFNGYTF. CDR3 in DNA: TGTGCCAGCAGTTTTAATGGCTACACCTTC. The chain recombines TRBV28 with TRBJ1-2; unclear D gene. The CDR3 spans 10 residues. Between the trimmed V and J ends, which lost 3 bases and 6 bases, there was a span of 2 bases. Germline V gene data show CDR1 as MDHEN and CDR2 as SYDVKM.

As DNA, the CDR3 is TGTGCCAGTAGTAGGTCAGGGAACACCGGGGAGCTGTTTTTT. Translating it yields CASSRSGNTGELFF. The rearrangement joins TRBV19 to TRBJ2-2; D not resolved. The CDR3 contains 14 residues. V was shortened by 4 bases and J by 1 base, with 7 bases between the two germline ends. Germline V gives CDR1 LNHDA, CDR2 SQIVND (reference sequence). Filled out from reference TRBV19 and TRBJ2-2, the complete variable domain reads DGGITQSPKYLFRKEGQNVTLSCEQNLNHDAMYWYRQDPGQGLRLIYYSQIVNDFQKGDIAEGYSVSREKKESFPLTVTSAQKNPTAFYLCASSRSGNTGELFFGEGSRLTVL.

This clone was observed once. The rearrangement links TRBV19 to TRBJ1-2; no reliable D call. This CDR3 region has 18 residues. Trimming shortened V by 0 bases and J by 4 bases, and 21 bases separated the two germline ends. Germline V gene lookup returns CDR1 LNHDA and CDR2 SQIVND (reference sequence). The CDR3 region is CASSIDGVFRNHPYGYTF. The CDR3 coding sequence is TGTGCCAGTAGTATAGATGGTGTCTTTAGAAACCACCCCTATGGCTACACCTTC.

This sequence joins TRBV19 and TRBJ1-1; a weak D match, TRBD1 (6 bases). The CDR3 runs 18 residues. In germline, CDR1 is LNHDA, CDR2 SQIVND (reference sequence). The V end lost 3 bases, the J end lost 3 bases, and 23 bases lay between the germline ends. CDR3 DNA: TGTGCCAGTAGTATCAACAGGGACACCTATGTGGGGGACACTGAAGCTTTCTTT. This translates into CASSINRDTYVGDTEAFF.

The genes are TRBV18 and TRBJ2-7; weak D call: TRBD2 (6 bases). The germline V gene has CDR1 KGHSH and CDR2 LQKENI. CDR3 length equals 12 residues. Trimming took off 8 bases at V and 7 bases at J, with 15 bases between the two ends. The CDR3 DNA sequence: TGTGCCAGCCAGATGGGGGGAGAAGAGCAGTACTTC. This codes for CASQMGGEEQYF.

V is TRBV9 and J is TRBJ2-1; 9 bases align to TRBD2. The V segment lost 3 bases and the J segment 6 bases; nucleotides outside the gene matches: 7. CDR1 is SGDLS and CDR2 is YYNGEE in the germline V gene. The CDR3 consists of 15 residues. CDR3 protein: CASSGPGTSFNEQFF. The CDR3 nucleotides read TGTGCCAGCAGCGGACCCGGGACTAGCTTCAATGAGCAGTTCTTC. Combining the CDR3 with reference TRBV9 and TRBJ2-1 gives the whole variable domain DSGVTQTPKHLITATGQRVTLRCSPRSGDLSVYWYQQSLDQGLQFLIQYYNGEERAKGNILERFSAQQFPDLHSELNLSSLELGDSALYFCASSGPGTSFNEQFFGPGTRLTVL.

V and J are TRBV11-1 and TRBJ1-1, with TRBD1 identical over 7 bases. CDR1 is SGHAT, CDR2 FQDESV, per germline (reference sequence). V was pared by 1 base and J by 3 bases, with 2 bases of the junction left unmatched. This CDR3 has 14 amino acids. CDR3 amino acids: CASSLEGTDTEAFF. CDR3 in DNA: TGTGCCAGCAGCTTAGAGGGGACAGACACTGAAGCTTTCTTT.

The chain carries TRBV28 and TRBJ1-4, with 8 bases identical to TRBD1. Germline trimming cut 4 bases from V and 4 bases from J; bases unmatched to any gene: 5. The CDR3 totals 15 residues. Germline V gene data show CDR1 as MDHEN and CDR2 as SYDVKM. CDR3 DNA: TGTGCCAGCAGTTCCCAGACAGGGGTTAATGAAAAACTGTTTTTT. Protein: CASSSQTGVNEKLFF.

The CDR3 nucleotides are TGCGCCAGCAGCCAAGGTGGGGGCTGGCACGAGCAGTACTTC. Encoded protein: CASSQGGGWHEQYF. The rearrangement joins TRBV4-3 to TRBJ2-7; weak D call: TRBD1 (6 bases). The germline V gene has CDR1 LGHNA and CDR2 YSLEER. This CDR3 contains 14 residues. Trimming removed 1 base at V and 5 bases at J, with 12 bases between.

This chain connects TRBV6-4 to TRBJ2-3; 12 bases match TRBD2. From germline, CDR1 is MRHNA and CDR2 SNTAGT. The CDR3 spans 15 residues. The trim removed 3 bases at V and 5 bases at J, leaving 3 bases unmatched. The CDR3 DNA sequence: TGTGCCAGCAGTGAACTAGCGGGGGGCGTAGATACGCAGTATTTT. The encoded protein is CASSELAGGVDTQYF.

The chain couples TRBV6-1 to TRBJ2-5, with TRBD1 as a possible D gene (6 bases). The CDR3 length is 15 residues. Trimming removed 1 base at V and 3 bases at J, with 12 bases between. Germline loops: CDR1 MNHNS, CDR2 SASEGT. CDR3 DNA sequence: TGTGCCAGCAGTGAAGGATGGGGGCGGGAAGAGACCCAGTACTTC. Its protein product is CASSEGWGREETQYF.

The chain uses TRBV5-1 and TRBJ2-2, with D perhaps TRBD2 (5 bases). This CDR3 region has 15 residues. Germline CDR1 SGHRS, CDR2 YFSETQ. V lost 4 bases, J lost 5 bases, and 15 bases lay in between. The CDR3 DNA reads TGCGCCAGCAGCCGAGGACGGGGTGGGACCGGGGAGCTGTTTTTT. As protein: CASSRGRGGTGELFF.